This T cell receptor (beta chain) originates from a study of human T cells and chemical hapten exposure. Time point denoted: patch test 1, 2 weeks after DPC sensitization. Treatment of the sample: therapeutic diphenylcyclopropenone sensitization with weekly scalp DPC. MiXCR was run by TCRdb on the RACE reads, yielding one entry per CDR3 protein. Of about 380,000 distinct CDR3 sequences in the sample, more than 4.5% were seen once. V was trimmed by 0 bases and J by 5 bases, leaving 22 bases between them. From germline, CDR1 is SGHTA and CDR2 FQGTGA. The CDR3 loop spans 19 amino acids. This clonotype was picked up a small number of times.

V usage is TRBV7-3 and J usage is TRBJ2-2; D call uncertain. The receptor comes from a woman aged 45-60 years with alopecia areata. Some clones in this sample may be carry-over from other donors' samples. The source was whole blood, collected in connection with sensitization to the hapten diphenylcyclopropenone (DPC). CDR3 protein: CASSLTPPFPSPSTGELFF. CDR3 coding DNA: TGTGCCAGCAGCTTAACCCCTCCCTTCCCTAGTCCTTCTACCGGGGAGCTGTTTTTT. Looking up the rest from reference TRBV7-3 and TRBJ2-2 gives the full variable domain: GAGVSQTPSNKVTEKGKYVELRCDPISGHTALYWYRQSLGQGPEFLIYFQGTGAADDSGLPNDRFFAVRPEGSVSTLKIQRTERGDSAVYLCASSLTPPFPSPSTGELFFGEGSRLTVL.